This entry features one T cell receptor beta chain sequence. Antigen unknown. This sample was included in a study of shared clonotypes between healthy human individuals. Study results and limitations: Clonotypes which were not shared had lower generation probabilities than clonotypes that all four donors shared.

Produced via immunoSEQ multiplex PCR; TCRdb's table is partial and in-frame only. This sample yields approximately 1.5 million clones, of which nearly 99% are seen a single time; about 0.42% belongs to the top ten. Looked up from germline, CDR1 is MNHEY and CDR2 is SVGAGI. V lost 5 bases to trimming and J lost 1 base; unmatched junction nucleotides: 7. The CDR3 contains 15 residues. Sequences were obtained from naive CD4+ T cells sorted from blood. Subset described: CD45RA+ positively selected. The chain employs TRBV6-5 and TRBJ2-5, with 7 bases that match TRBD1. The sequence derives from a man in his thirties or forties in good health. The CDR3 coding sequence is TGTGCCAGCAGTACCCCTGGGGACAGCCAAGAGACCCAGTACTTC. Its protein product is CASSTPGDSQETQYF.